The text below deals with one T cell receptor beta chain. These data come from a study of blood T cell repertoires in COVID-19. The overall study: From the United States, Italy and Spain came samples of acute and convalescent COVID-19. T cells, B-cell-depleted T cells, or PBMCs provided the cDNA or gDNA that served as material.

In the original processing: For nucleated cells, counts were estimated from reference gene primer amplification. Libraries were prepared by immunoSEQ multiplex PCR; TCRdb keeps only in-frame clonotypes and omits some of them. V and J calls and clone size follow that table, whereas D and trimming were derived from the DNA. The data show around 40,000 clones, around nine tenths seen once. Enrollment of patients from Seattle took place during active infection, with longitudinal follow-up. The CDR3 runs to 13 residues. Germline-derived CDR1 and CDR2 are MNHNY and SVGAGI (reference sequence). The V gene lost 0 bases and the J gene lost 4 bases, with 6 bases spanning the gap.

The rearrangement uses TRBV6-6 and TRBJ1-2; D gene unclear. Sequenced: peripheral blood. The sequence was obtained from a man aged 35 to 55 with COVID-19, enrolled during active disease. CDR3 sequence reads: CASSYSVGYGYTF. The CDR3 nucleotides are TGTGCCAGCAGTTACTCTGTCGGCTATGGCTACACCTTC.